Listed below are T cell receptor beta chains from one sample, sequenced in a study of cytomegalovirus exposure and HLA in healthy donors. The data were produced by immunoSEQ multiplex PCR, yet TCRdb's version contains in-frame clones alone and is incomplete. The profile covers 150,000 to 200,000 clones, with about 80% appearing a single time and around an eighth taken by the ten largest. The specimen was PBMCs. These receptors originate from a man aged 45-60 years in good health and CMV-seropositive. The CDR3 runs from the conserved cysteine through the conserved F or W. The D gene is left open where the match is weak. Only part of the rows carry a size: once, few, many, or a class if the clone is expanded.

TRBV10-1,NA,NA,TRBJ1-2,15,TGCGCCAGCAGTGGAGGACATGGAACTAACTATGGCTACACCTTC,CASSGGHGTNYGYTF
TRBV5-4,TRBD1,NA,TRBJ1-2,14,TGTGCCAGCAGCCCGGGACAGGGGACCTATGGCTACACCTTC,CASSPGQGTYGYTF
TRBV29-1,TRBD1,NA,TRBJ1-2,13,TGCAGCGTCTCAGGGGGGTCTAGTTGGGGCTACACCTTC,CSVSGGSSWGYTF
TRBV27,NA,NA,TRBJ2-4,14,TGTGCCAGCAGTTTATCCCCAGATAAAAACATTCAGTACTTC,CASSLSPDKNIQYF
TRBV30,NA,NA,TRBJ1-6,12,TGTGCCTGGAGCAGAGACAAGTCACCCCTCCACTTT,CAWSRDKSPLHF
TRBV4-1,TRBD2,NA,TRBJ2-3,16,TGCGCCAGCAGCCAAGAAGAGCGGGGGGGCCCCGATACGCAGTATTTT,CASSQEERGGPDTQYF
TRBV28,TRBD1,NA,TRBJ1-5,15,TGTGCCAGCAGTTCGGGACAGGGGAGGAATCAGCCCCAGCATTTT,CASSSGQGRNQPQHF
TRBV11-1,NA,few,TRBJ2-1,14,TGTGCCAGCATCTCCGGCGGTTCATACAATGAGCAGTTCTTC,CASISGGSYNEQFF
TRBV9,TRBD1,once,TRBJ2-2,17,TGTGCCAGCAGCCCCCCGCGTGGGACAGCAAACACCGGGGAGCTGTTTTTT,CASSPPRGTANTGELFF
TRBV6-1,NA,NA,TRBJ1-1,14,TGTGCCAGCAGAGGGGGGGCGCGTGGCACTGAAGCTTTCTTT,CASRGGARGTEAFF
TRBV4-1,TRBD2,NA,TRBJ2-5,20,TGCGCCAGCAGCCAAGATTCGTCAGCTAGCGGGGGCGCGGCGTTGAGGACCCAGTACTTC,CASSQDSSASGGAALRTQYF
TRBV19,NA,NA,TRBJ2-4,15,TGTGCCAGCGGAGAAGCCGGGACATCCAAAAACATTCAGTACTTC,CASGEAGTSKNIQYF
TRBV5-1,TRBD1,NA,TRBJ1-2,20,TGCGCCAGCAGCTTGGCCGCTTTTCGAGGGGGCGCAGGGTTAGACTATGGCTACACCTTC,CASSLAAFRGGAGLDYGYTF
TRBV7-6,NA,few,TRBJ1-1,15,TGTGCCAGCAGCTCATACAGGGAGATGAACACTGAAGCTTTCTTT,CASSSYREMNTEAFF
TRBV28,NA,once,TRBJ1-5,14,TGTGCCAGCAGTCAGGGTCCAGGTAATCAGCCCCAGCATTTT,CASSQGPGNQPQHF
TRBV5-1,TRBD1,NA,TRBJ1-2,15,TGCGCCAGCAGCCCCCGGGACAGACTGAACTATGGCTACACCTTC,CASSPRDRLNYGYTF
TRBV28,NA,NA,TRBJ1-1,12,TGTGCCAGCAGGGGGCTTAGCACTGAAGCTTTCTTT,CASRGLSTEAFF
TRBV4-2,TRBD1,NA,TRBJ1-1,14,TGTGCCAGCAGCCAAATGAGGGACAGCACTGAAGCTTTCTTT,CASSQMRDSTEAFF
TRBV27,TRBD1,NA,TRBJ1-5,16,TGTGCCAGCAATTTGGGCCAGGGGGTAGCTGGGCAGCCCCAGCATTTT,CASNLGQGVAGQPQHF
TRBV28,TRBD1,NA,TRBJ1-2,16,TGTGCCAGCAGTGAACAAACCGACAGGGGTAACTATGGCTACACCTTC,CASSEQTDRGNYGYTF
TRBV19,NA,NA,TRBJ1-6,16,TGTGCCAGTAGGACCTCGATCTCGACAGGAAATTCACCCCTCCACTTT,CASRTSISTGNSPLHF
TRBV13,NA,NA,TRBJ2-4,14,TGTGCCAGCAGTGAGAGGCTAGCCAAAAACATTCAGTACTTC,CASSERLAKNIQYF
TRBV19,NA,once,TRBJ2-7,14,TGTGCCAGTAGCCCCTCCAGGGGCCCCTACGAGCAGTACTTC,CASSPSRGPYEQYF
TRBV18,NA,NA,TRBJ1-1,13,TGTGCCAGCAACAGATTATCGAACACTGAAGCTTTCTTT,CASNRLSNTEAFF
TRBV28,TRBD1,few,TRBJ1-6,16,TGTGCCAGCAGTCAATCGGGACAGGGGCTCGGTTCACCCCTCCACTTT,CASSQSGQGLGSPLHF
TRBV6-6,NA,NA,TRBJ2-1,13,TGTGCCAGCAGTATCCCCAATTACAATGAGCAGTTCTTC,CASSIPNYNEQFF
TRBV5-1,NA,once,TRBJ1-5,13,TGCGCCAGCAGCTTGGCAGGGAATCAGCCCCAGCATTTT,CASSLAGNQPQHF
TRBV6-4,TRBD2,NA,TRBJ2-1,16,TGTGCCAGCGCAATCCTACCGGGACTAGCGGGTAGTGAGCAGTTCTTC,CASAILPGLAGSEQFF
TRBV9,NA,NA,TRBJ2-7,12,TGTGCCAGCAGCGTGCCTGGGCACGAGCAGTACTTC,CASSVPGHEQYF
TRBV28,TRBD1,NA,TRBJ2-2,16,TGTGCCAGCAGTTTAACAGGGGGCGGTAACACCGGGGAGCTGTTTTTT,CASSLTGGGNTGELFF
TRBV5-1,TRBD1,NA,TRBJ2-1,15,TGCGCCAGCAGCTATACGGGGACAGGGCTCAATGAGCAGTTCTTC,CASSYTGTGLNEQFF
TRBV6-5,NA,NA,TRBJ2-7,15,TGTGCCAGCAGCCATCTAAAGACAGGTTCCTACGAGCAGTACTTC,CASSHLKTGSYEQYF
TRBV9,TRBD1,NA,TRBJ2-5,14,TGTGCCAGCAGCGATAGGGGGCCGGGAGAGACCCAGTACTTC,CASSDRGPGETQYF
TRBV19,NA,NA,TRBJ2-7,15,TGTGCCAGTAGTATAGATGATGAGATCTCCTACGAGCAGTACTTC,CASSIDDEISYEQYF
TRBV5-4,TRBD1,once,TRBJ2-5,13,TGTGCCAGCAGCCCGACAGGGCTGGAGACCCAGTACTTC,CASSPTGLETQYF
TRBV28,NA,NA,TRBJ1-5,13,TGTGCCAGCCATCTCTATAGCAATCAGCCCCAGCATTTT,CASHLYSNQPQHF
TRBV5-1,NA,few,TRBJ2-7,17,TGCGCCAGCAGCGTGCATGGCCAGGGCACATATTCCTACGAGCAGTACTTC,CASSVHGQGTYSYEQYF
TRBV4-1,TRBD2,NA,TRBJ2-1,18,TGCGCCAGCAGCCAAGATATCACTGGCGGGGGGGCTCTCAATGAGCAGTTCTTC,CASSQDITGGGALNEQFF
TRBV2,NA,NA,TRBJ1-2,13,TGTGCCAGCAGTGAAGGAGGGTACTATGGCTACACCTTC,CASSEGGYYGYTF
TRBV7-9,NA,NA,TRBJ1-2,13,TGTGCCAGCAGCTTAAACAGTCCCTATGGCTACACCTTC,CASSLNSPYGYTF
TRBV5-1,NA,NA,TRBJ1-4,14,TGCGCCAGCAGCTTGGCGGGGGTACGTGAAAAACTGTTTTTT,CASSLAGVREKLFF